These T cell receptor beta chains were read from a single sample in a study of control samples from healthy donors and cancer patients. Assay: immunoSEQ multiplex PCR; the TCRdb copy retains only in-frame clones and omits some. The data show some 82,000 clones, around 87% seen once. The sample was blood. These receptors all stem from a man in his fifties or sixties in good health. Each CDR3 is given with its conserved first and last residue. The D gene is left open where the match is weak. Expanded clones get a size class; other rows say once, few or many, or leave the size out.

cdr3_aa: CASSQDTGGSGGTNEKLFF
cdr3_nt: TGCGCCAGCAGCCAAGATACAGGAGGATCAGGAGGCACTAATGAAAAACTGTTTTTT
j_call: TRBJ1-4
d_call: -
v_call: TRBV4-1
clone_size: -

cdr3_aa: CSVQTISYEQYF
cdr3_nt: TGCAGCGTTCAGACAATCTCCTACGAGCAGTACTTC
j_call: TRBJ2-7
d_call: -
v_call: TRBV29-1
clone_size: -

cdr3_aa: CASSSTGGLGTEAFF
cdr3_nt: TGTGCCAGCAGCTCGACCGGGGGGCTGGGCACTGAAGCTTTCTTT
j_call: TRBJ1-1
d_call: -
v_call: TRBV7-3
clone_size: -

cdr3_aa: CASSEAGAPETQYF
cdr3_nt: TGTGCCAGCAGTGAGGCGGGGGCCCCGGAGACCCAGTACTTC
j_call: TRBJ2-5
d_call: -
v_call: TRBV25-1
clone_size: -

cdr3_aa: CASSWTSGETQYF
cdr3_nt: TGTGCCAGCAGCTGGACGTCCGGGGAGACCCAGTACTTC
j_call: TRBJ2-5
d_call: -
v_call: TRBV9
clone_size: -

cdr3_aa: CASSLGAIPDTQYF
cdr3_nt: TGTGCCAGCAGTCTGGGGGCCATCCCAGATACGCAGTATTTT
j_call: TRBJ2-3
d_call: -
v_call: TRBV2
clone_size: once

cdr3_aa: CASSTTGGLRTEAFF
cdr3_nt: TGTGCCAGCAGCACCACTGGAGGGCTCCGGACTGAAGCTTTCTTT
j_call: TRBJ1-1
d_call: -
v_call: TRBV3-1/TRBV3-2
clone_size: -

cdr3_aa: CAWSVMLENEQFF
cdr3_nt: TGTGCCTGGAGTGTGATGCTTGAAAATGAGCAGTTCTTC
j_call: TRBJ2-1
d_call: -
v_call: TRBV30
clone_size: -

cdr3_aa: CASSLSEKLFF
cdr3_nt: TGTGCCAGCAGTTTATCTGAAAAACTGTTTTTT
j_call: TRBJ1-4
d_call: -
v_call: TRBV27
clone_size: -

cdr3_aa: CASSLEGEQFF
cdr3_nt: TGTGCCAGCAGCTTAGAAGGGGAGCAGTTCTTC
j_call: TRBJ2-1
d_call: -
v_call: TRBV11-3
clone_size: -

cdr3_aa: CATSRDYKSSGNTIYF
cdr3_nt: TGTGCCACCAGCAGAGATTACAAGAGCTCTGGAAACACCATATATTTT
j_call: TRBJ1-3
d_call: -
v_call: TRBV15
clone_size: -

cdr3_aa: CASSDWSYSNQPQHF
cdr3_nt: TGTGCCAGCAGTGATTGGTCTTATAGCAATCAGCCCCAGCATTTT
j_call: TRBJ1-5
d_call: -
v_call: TRBV6-1
clone_size: -

cdr3_aa: CASSRGSLYTF
cdr3_nt: TGTGCCAGCAGCCGCGGGAGCCTGTACACCTTC
j_call: TRBJ1-2
d_call: -
v_call: TRBV11-3
clone_size: -

cdr3_aa: CASSQRPQGQIFEQYF
cdr3_nt: TGTGCCAGCAGCCAACGTCCACAGGGACAGATCTTCGAGCAGTACTTC
j_call: TRBJ2-7
d_call: TRBD1
v_call: TRBV14
clone_size: -

cdr3_aa: CASSGGDRGNTIYF
cdr3_nt: TGTGCCAGCAGCGGGGGCGATCGTGGAAACACCATATATTTT
j_call: TRBJ1-3
d_call: -
v_call: TRBV2
clone_size: -

cdr3_aa: CASSRRGPGAEKLFF
cdr3_nt: TGTGCCAGCAGCCGCCGCGGACCGGGAGCAGAAAAACTGTTTTTT
j_call: TRBJ1-4
d_call: -
v_call: TRBV5-6
clone_size: -